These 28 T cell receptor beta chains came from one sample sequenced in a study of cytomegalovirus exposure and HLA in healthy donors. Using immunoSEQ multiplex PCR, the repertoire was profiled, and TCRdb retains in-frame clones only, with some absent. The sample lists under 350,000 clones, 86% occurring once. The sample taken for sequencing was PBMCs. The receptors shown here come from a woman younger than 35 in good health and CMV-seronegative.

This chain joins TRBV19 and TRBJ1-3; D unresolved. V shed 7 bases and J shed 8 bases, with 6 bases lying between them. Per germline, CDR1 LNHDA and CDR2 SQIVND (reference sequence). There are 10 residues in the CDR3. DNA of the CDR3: TGTGCCAGTATGGCGGACACCATATATTTT. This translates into CASMADTIYF. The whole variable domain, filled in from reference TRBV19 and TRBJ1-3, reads DGGITQSPKYLFRKEGQNVTLSCEQNLNHDAMYWYRQDPGQGLRLIYYSQIVNDFQKGDIAEGYSVSREKKESFPLTVTSAQKNPTAFYLCASMADTIYFGEGSWLTVV.

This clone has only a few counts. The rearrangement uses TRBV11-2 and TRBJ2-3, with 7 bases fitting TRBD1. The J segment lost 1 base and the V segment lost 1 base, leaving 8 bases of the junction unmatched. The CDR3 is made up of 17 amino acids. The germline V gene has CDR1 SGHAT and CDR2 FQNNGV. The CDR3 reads CASSLVRQGRGTDTQYF. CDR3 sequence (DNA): TGTGCCAGCAGCTTAGTGCGACAGGGTAGAGGCACAGATACGCAGTATTTT.

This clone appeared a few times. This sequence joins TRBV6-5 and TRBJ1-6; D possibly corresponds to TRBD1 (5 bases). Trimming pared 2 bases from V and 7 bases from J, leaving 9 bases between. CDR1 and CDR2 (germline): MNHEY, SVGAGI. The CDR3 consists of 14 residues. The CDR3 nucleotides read TGTGCCAGCAGTTACGAAAGACAGAATTCACCCCTCCACTTT. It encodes CASSYERQNSPLHF.

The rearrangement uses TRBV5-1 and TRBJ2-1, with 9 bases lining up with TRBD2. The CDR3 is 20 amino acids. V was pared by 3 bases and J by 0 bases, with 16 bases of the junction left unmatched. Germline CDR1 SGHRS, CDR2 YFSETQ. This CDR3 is CASSSLPPGLAYSSYNEQFF. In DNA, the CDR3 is TGCGCCAGCAGCTCCCTGCCACCCGGACTAGCGTATAGCTCCTACAATGAGCAGTTCTTC.

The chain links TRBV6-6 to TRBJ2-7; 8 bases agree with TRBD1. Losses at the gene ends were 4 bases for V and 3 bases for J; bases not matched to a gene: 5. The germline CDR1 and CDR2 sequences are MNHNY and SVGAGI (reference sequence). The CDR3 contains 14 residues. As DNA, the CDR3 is TGTGCCAGCAGTTCTGGACAGGGCCGCTACGAGCAGTACTTC. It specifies CASSSGQGRYEQYF.

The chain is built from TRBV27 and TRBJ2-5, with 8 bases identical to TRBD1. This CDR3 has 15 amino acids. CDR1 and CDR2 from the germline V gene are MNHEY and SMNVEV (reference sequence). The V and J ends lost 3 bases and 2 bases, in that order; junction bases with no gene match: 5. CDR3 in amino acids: CASSLRRQGQETQYF. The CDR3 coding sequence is TGTGCCAGCAGTTTGCGGAGACAGGGGCAAGAGACCCAGTACTTC.

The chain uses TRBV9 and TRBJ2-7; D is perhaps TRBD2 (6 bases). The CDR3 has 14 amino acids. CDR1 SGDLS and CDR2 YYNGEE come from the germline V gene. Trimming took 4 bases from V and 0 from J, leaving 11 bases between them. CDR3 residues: CASSYSGLSYEQYF. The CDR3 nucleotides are TGTGCCAGCAGCTATAGCGGACTCTCCTACGAGCAGTACTTC.

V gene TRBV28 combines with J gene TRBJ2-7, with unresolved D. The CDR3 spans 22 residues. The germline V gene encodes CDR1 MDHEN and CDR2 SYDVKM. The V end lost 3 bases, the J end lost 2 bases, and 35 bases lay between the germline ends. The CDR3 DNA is TGTGCCAGCAGTTTCTCCGGTGGGTATTTTATTCCTCCGGGTTTCTACCCCTACGAGCAGTACTTC. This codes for CASSFSGGYFIPPGFYPYEQYF.

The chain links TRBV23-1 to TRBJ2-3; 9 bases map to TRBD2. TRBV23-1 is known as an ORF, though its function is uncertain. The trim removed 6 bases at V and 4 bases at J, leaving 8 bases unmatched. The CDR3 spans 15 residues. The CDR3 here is CASSPLRTSADTQYF. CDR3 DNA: TGCGCCAGCAGCCCATTAAGGACTAGCGCAGATACGCAGTATTTT.

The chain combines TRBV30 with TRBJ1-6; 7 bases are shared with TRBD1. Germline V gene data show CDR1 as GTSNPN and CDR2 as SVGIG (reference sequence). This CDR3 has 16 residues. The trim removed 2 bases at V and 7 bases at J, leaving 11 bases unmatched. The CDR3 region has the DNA TGTGCCTGGAGTTCCCAAAAGGGGGCTACCAATTCACCCCTCCACTTT. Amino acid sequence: CAWSSQKGATNSPLHF.

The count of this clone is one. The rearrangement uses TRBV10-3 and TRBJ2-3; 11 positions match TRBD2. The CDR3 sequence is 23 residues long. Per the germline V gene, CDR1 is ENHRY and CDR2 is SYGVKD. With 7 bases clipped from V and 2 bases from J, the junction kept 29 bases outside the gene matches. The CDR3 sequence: CAIKPRGRRTSGFWGPSTDTQYF. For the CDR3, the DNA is TGTGCCATCAAGCCCCGGGGCCGCCGGACTAGCGGGTTTTGGGGGCCCTCCACAGATACGCAGTATTTT.

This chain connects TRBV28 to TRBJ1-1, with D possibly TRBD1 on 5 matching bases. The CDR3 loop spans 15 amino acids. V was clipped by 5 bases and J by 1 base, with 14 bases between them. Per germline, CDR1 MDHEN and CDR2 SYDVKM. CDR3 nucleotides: TGTGCCAGCAGTCCCAACCGGGGGGGGAACACTGAAGCTTTCTTT. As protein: CASSPNRGGNTEAFF. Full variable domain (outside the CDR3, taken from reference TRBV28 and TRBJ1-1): DVKVTQSSRYLVKRTGEKVFLECVQDMDHENMFWYRQDPGLGLRLIYFSYDVKMKEKGDIPEGYSVSREKKERFSLILESASTNQTSMYLCASSPNRGGNTEAFFGQGTRLTVV.

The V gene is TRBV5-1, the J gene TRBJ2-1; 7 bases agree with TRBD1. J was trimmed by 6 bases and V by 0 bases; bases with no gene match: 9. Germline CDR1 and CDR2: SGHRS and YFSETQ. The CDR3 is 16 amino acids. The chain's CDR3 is CASSLERGLVSNEQFF. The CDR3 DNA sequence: TGCGCCAGCAGCTTGGAAAGGGGGCTGGTTAGCAATGAGCAGTTCTTC. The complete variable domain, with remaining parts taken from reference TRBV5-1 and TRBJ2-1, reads KAGVTQTPRYLIKTRGQQVTLSCSPISGHRSVSWYQQTPGQGLQFLFEYFSETQRNKGNFPGRFSGRQFSNSRSEMNVSTLELGDSALYLCASSLERGLVSNEQFFGPGTRLTVL.

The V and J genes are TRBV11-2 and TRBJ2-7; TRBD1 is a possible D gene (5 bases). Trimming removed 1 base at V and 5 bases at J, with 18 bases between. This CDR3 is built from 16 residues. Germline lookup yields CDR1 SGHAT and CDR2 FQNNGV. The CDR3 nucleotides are TGTGCCAGCAGCTTAGGTTTTGGTAGGGGTCTCCACGAGCAGTACTTC. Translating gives CASSLGFGRGLHEQYF. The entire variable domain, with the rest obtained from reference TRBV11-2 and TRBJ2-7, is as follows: EAGVAQSPRYKIIEKRQSVAFWCNPISGHATLYWYQQILGQGPKLLIQFQNNGVVDDSQLPKDRFSAERLKGVDSTLKIQPAKLEDSAVYLCASSLGFGRGLHEQYFGPGTRLTVT.

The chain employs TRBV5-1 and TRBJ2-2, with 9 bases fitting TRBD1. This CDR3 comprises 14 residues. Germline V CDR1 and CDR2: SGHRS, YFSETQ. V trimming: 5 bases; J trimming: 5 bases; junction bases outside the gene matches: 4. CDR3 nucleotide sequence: TGCGCCAGCAGGCCCGGGACAGGGACCGGGGAGCTGTTTTTT. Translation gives CASRPGTGTGELFF.

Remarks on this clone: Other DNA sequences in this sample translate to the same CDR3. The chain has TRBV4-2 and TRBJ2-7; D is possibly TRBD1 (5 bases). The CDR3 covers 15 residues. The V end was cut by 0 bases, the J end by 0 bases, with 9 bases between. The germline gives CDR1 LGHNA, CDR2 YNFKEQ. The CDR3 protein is CASSQDGTGSYEQYF. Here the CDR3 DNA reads TGTGCCAGCAGCCAAGACGGAACAGGCTCCTACGAGCAGTACTTC.

As DNA, the CDR3 is TGTGCCAGTAGTATGGGGACTAGCGGATCATCCTACGAGCAGTACTTC. This translates into CASSMGTSGSSYEQYF. The chain recombines TRBV19 with TRBJ2-7, with 11 bases that match TRBD2. The V and J ends lost 3 bases and 1 base, in that order; junction bases with no gene match: 5. The CDR3 has 16 amino acids. Looked up from germline, CDR1 is LNHDA and CDR2 is SQIVND (reference sequence).

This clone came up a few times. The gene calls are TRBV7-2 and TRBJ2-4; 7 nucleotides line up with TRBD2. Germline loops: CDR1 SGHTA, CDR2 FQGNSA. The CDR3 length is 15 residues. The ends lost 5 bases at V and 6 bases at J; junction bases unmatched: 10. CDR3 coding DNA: TGTGCCAGCAGCCCGCAGAGCGGGAATCGAAACATTCAGTACTTC. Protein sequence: CASSPQSGNRNIQYF.

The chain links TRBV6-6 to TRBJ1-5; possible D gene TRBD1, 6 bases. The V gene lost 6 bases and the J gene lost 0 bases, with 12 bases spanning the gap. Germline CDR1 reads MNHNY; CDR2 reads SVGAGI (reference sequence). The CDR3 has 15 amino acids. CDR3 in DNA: TGTGCCAGCAGACCAGGACAGTATAGCAATCAGCCCCAGCATTTT. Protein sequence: CASRPGQYSNQPQHF.

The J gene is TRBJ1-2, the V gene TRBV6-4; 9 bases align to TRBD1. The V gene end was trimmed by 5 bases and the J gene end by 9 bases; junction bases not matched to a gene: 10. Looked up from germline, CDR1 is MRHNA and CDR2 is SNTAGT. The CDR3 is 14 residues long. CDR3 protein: CASSSAGQGRSYTF. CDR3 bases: TGTGCCAGCAGTAGCGCGGGACAGGGTCGGAGCTACACCTTC.

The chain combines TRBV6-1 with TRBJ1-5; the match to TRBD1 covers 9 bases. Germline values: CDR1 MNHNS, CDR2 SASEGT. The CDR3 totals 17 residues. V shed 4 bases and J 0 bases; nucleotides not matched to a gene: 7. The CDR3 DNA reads TGTGCCAGCAGTGTTACAGGGGGCCTTATTAGCAATCAGCCCCAGCATTTT. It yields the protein CASSVTGGLISNQPQHF.

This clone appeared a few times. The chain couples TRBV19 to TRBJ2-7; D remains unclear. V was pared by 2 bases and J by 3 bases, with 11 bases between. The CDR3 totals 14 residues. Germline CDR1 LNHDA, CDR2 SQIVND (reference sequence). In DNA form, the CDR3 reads TGTGCCAGTAGTATATCAGGAAAAGACTACGAGCAGTACTTC. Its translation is CASSISGKDYEQYF.

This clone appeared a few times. CDR3 residues: CATTDRSSYEQYF. In DNA, the CDR3 is TGTGCCACCACGGACAGGAGTTCCTACGAGCAGTACTTC. V is TRBV11-3 and J is TRBJ2-7; 7 nucleotides agree with TRBD1. The CDR3 is 13 amino acids. Trimming took 10 bases from V and 1 from J; bases not matched to a gene: 7. In germline, CDR1 is SGHNT, CDR2 YENEEA.

CDR3 nucleotide sequence: TGTGCCATCGTTAAGGGTCTCTGGCGGGCTGGCACTGAAGCTTTCTTT. It translates to CAIVKGLWRAGTEAFF. The chain is built from TRBV2 and TRBJ1-1; D unresolved. The length of the CDR3 is 16 residues. CDR1 is SNHLY, CDR2 FYNNEI, per germline. V lost 10 bases to trimming and J lost 4 bases, with 25 bases between them.

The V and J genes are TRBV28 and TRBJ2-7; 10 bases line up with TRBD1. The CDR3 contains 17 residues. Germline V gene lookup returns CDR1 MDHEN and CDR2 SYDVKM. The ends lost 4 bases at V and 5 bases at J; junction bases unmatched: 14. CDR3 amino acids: CASSSPGQGYVFDEQYF. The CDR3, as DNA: TGTGCCAGCAGTTCACCGGGACAGGGGTACGTTTTTGACGAGCAGTACTTC.

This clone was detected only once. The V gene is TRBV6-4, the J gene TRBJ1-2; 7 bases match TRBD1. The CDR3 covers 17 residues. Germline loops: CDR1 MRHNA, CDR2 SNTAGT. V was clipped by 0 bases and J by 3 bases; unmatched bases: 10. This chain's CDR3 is CASSDSYGTVGYYGYTF. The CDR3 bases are TGTGCCAGCAGTGACTCGTATGGGACAGTTGGATACTATGGCTACACCTTC.

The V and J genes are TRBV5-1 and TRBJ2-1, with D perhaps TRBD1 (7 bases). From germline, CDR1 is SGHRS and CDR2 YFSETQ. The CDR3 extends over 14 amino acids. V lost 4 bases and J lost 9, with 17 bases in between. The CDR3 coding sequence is TGCGCCAGCAGCAGGGGACAGTTGGAGGGTGAGCAGTTCTTC. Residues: CASSRGQLEGEQFF. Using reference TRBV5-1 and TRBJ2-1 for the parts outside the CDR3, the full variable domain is KAGVTQTPRYLIKTRGQQVTLSCSPISGHRSVSWYQQTPGQGLQFLFEYFSETQRNKGNFPGRFSGRQFSNSRSEMNVSTLELGDSALYLCASSRGQLEGEQFFGPGTRLTVL.

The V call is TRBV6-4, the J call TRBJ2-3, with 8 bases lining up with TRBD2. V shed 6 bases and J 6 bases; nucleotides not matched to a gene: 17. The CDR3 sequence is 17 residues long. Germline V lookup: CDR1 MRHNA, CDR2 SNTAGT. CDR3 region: CASSPAGQRGSRDTQYF. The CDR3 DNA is TGTGCCAGCAGCCCGGCCGGCCAGCGGGGGTCCAGGGATACGCAGTATTTT.